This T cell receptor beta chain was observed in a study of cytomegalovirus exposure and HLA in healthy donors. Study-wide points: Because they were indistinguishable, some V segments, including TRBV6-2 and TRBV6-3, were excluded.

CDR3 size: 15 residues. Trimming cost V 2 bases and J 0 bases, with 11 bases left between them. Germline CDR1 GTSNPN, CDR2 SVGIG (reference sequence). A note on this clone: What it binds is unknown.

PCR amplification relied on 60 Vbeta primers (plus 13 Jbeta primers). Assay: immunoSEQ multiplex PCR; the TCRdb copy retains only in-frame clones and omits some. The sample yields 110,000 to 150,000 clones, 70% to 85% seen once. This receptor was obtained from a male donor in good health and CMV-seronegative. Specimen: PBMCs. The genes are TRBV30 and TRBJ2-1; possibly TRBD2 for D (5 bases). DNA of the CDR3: TGTGCCTGGAGTAAATGGAGGAGCTCCTACAATGAGCAGTTCTTC. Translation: CAWSKWRSSYNEQFF.